The TCR beta chain under discussion was sequenced for a study of blood T cell repertoires in COVID-19. Study-wide context: In each case, the material was cDNA or gDNA derived from T cells, B-cell-depleted T cells, or PBMCs.

Cohort placement rested on clinical history that participants reported themselves. For recovered donors of Cohort 3, there were two negative PCRs, clearance, or symptom resolution. Per germline, CDR1 MDHEN and CDR2 SYDVKM. This CDR3 comprises 14 residues. The V end lost 7 bases, the J end lost 0 bases, and 10 bases lay between the germline ends. This clone showed up just once. Sequenced by immunoSEQ multiplex PCR; TCRdb stores in-frame clones only, minus some. The sample has 110,000 to 150,000 clones; about 90% are singletons. The sequenced sample was PBMCs or T cells enriched from blood (not recorded which). The source is a man aged 60-69 years who had recovered from COVID-19. V gene TRBV28 combines with J gene TRBJ1-5; a weak D match, TRBD1 (5 bases). The CDR3 nucleotides are TGTGCCAGCACCGCAGGGATTAGCAATCAGCCCCAGCATTTT. Translated, it gives CASTAGISNQPQHF.